Following are 3 T cell receptor beta chains from one sample sequenced in a study of shared clonotypes between healthy human individuals. Measured with immunoSEQ multiplex PCR; TCRdb has only the in-frame clones, and not every one. The sample lists 2 million to 2.5 million clones, about 95% occurring once. Sequencing was performed on naive CD4+ T cells sorted from blood. Stated subset: CD45RA+ positively selected. The receptors originated from a man younger than 30 in good health.

The chain is built from TRBV25-1 and TRBJ1-6, with D unresolved. V was trimmed by 6 bases and J by 10 bases, leaving 16 bases between them. The germline V gene has CDR1 MGHDK and CDR2 SYGVNS. This CDR3 spans 14 amino acids. CDR3: CASSTRGGSSPLHF. CDR3 nucleotide sequence: TGTGCCAGCAGCACCCGGGGAGGGAGCTCACCCCTCCACTTT.

The chain links TRBV30 to TRBJ2-1; D is unclear. The CDR3 is 14 residues long. The ends were cut back, 0 bases at V and 2 bases at J, with 8 bases in the middle. Germline V lookup: CDR1 GTSNPN, CDR2 SVGIG (reference sequence). CDR3 in amino acids: CAWSVLGTYNEQFF. In DNA, the CDR3 is TGTGCCTGGAGTGTTTTAGGGACCTACAATGAGCAGTTCTTC.

As DNA, the CDR3 is TGTGCCTGGAGTGTACGGGGACGGAGCAGCAATCAGCCCCAGCATTTT. It yields the protein CAWSVRGRSSNQPQHF. The gene calls are TRBV30 and TRBJ1-5, with a possible D match to TRBD1 (5 bases). V lost 0 bases and J 1 base, leaving 13 bases between the germline ends. CDR3 size: 16 residues. Germline V CDR1 and CDR2: GTSNPN, SVGIG (reference sequence).